This passage covers 3 T cell receptor beta chains from one sample sequenced in a study of beta chain features in type 1 diabetes. These receptors' antigens are unknown. Of the isolated RNA, all was reverse transcribed, and so the sequenced material was expressed TCRB transcripts. Using immunoSEQ multiplex PCR, the repertoire was profiled, and TCRdb retains in-frame clones only, with some absent. The sample includes about 360,000 clones, 10% to 15% of them seen just once. Study findings and constraints: All four CD4+ subsets of Type 1 diabetes patients contained TCRB CDR3s that were moderately but significantly shorter.

The sample taken for sequencing was naive CD4+ T cells from blood. The receptors were sampled from a woman younger than 35 with type 1 diabetes.

The rearrangement uses TRBV29-1 and TRBJ1-2, with D unresolved. Germline V gene sequence: CDR1 SQVTM, CDR2 ANQGSEA. The CDR3 totals 13 residues. The V end lost 6 bases, the J end lost 3 bases, and 14 bases lay between the germline ends. For the CDR3, the DNA is TGCAGCGTGGCCCAAACAGTCGACTATGGCTACACCTTC. Amino acids: CSVAQTVDYGYTF.

A few counts support this clone. This chain joins TRBV4-1 and TRBJ2-7; the match to TRBD2 covers 9 bases. Germline lookup yields CDR1 MGHRA and CDR2 YSYEKL. The CDR3 has 15 residues. V dropped 5 bases and J dropped 4; count of bases not matched to a gene: 9. The CDR3 loop reads CASSIRLAEQYEQYF. CDR3 in DNA: TGCGCCAGCAGCATACGACTAGCGGAACAGTACGAGCAGTACTTC.

The chain combines TRBV9 with TRBJ1-1, with a tentative D call TRBD1 (5 bases). The CDR3 length is 14 residues. The V end was cut by 0 bases, the J end by 4 bases, with 10 bases between. CDR1 SGDLS and CDR2 YYNGEE come from the germline V gene. CDR3 protein: CASSVEKGFTEAFF. CDR3 nucleotide sequence: TGTGCCAGCAGCGTAGAAAAGGGGTTCACTGAAGCTTTCTTT.